Detailed here is one T cell receptor beta chain. The sample belongs to a study of blood T cell repertoires in COVID-19. Study-wide background: There were acute and convalescent COVID-19 samples, and they came from the United States, Italy and Spain. PBMCs, B-cell-depleted T cells, or T cells were the source of the cDNA or gDNA that made up the material.

The germline CDR1 and CDR2 sequences are MGHRA and YSYEKL. V lost 2 bases to trimming and J lost 2 bases; unmatched junction nucleotides: 6. This CDR3 is built from 16 residues. In the original processing: Nucleated cell number was recorded as an estimate derived from reference gene primer amplification. TCRdb's table, derived via immunoSEQ multiplex PCR, lists solely in-frame clones and lacks some. V, J and clone size are those of that table, while D and trimming were read from the DNA. The table records 85,000 to 95,000 clones, 60% to 80% of them present only once. This TCR derives from a woman older than 75 with acute or convalescent COVID-19. The J gene is TRBJ2-5, the V gene TRBV4-1; 9 nucleotides align to TRBD1. The sample was peripheral blood. The CDR3 reads CASSQSVGQGQETQYF. As DNA, the CDR3 is TGCGCCAGCAGCCAAAGTGTAGGACAGGGGCAAGAGACCCAGTACTTC.